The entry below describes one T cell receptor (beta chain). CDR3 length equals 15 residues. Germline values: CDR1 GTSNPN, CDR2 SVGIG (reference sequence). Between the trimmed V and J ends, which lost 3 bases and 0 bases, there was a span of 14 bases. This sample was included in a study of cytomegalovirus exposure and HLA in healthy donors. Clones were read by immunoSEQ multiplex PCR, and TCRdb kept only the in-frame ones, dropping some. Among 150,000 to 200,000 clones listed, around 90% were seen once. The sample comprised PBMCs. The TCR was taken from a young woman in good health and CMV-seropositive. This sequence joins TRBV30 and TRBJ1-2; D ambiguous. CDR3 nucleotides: TGTGCCTGGAGCCGCCCCGAGAAGTCTAACTATGGCTACACCTTC. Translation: CAWSRPEKSNYGYTF.